Described below is a single T cell receptor beta chain sequence and its context. The clone's antigen remains unknown. Base qualities are missing; no much larger clone stands one base away. V is cut by 6 bases and J by 0 bases, and the space between the germline ends is 6 bases. Based on the germline V gene, the CDR1 and CDR2 sequences are SQVTM and ANQGSEA. The CDR3 sequence holds 12 residues, the cysteine and phenylalanine included. Just CDR3 DNA is preserved here, 36 bases in frame from base 1. The sample belongs to a study of shared clonotypes between healthy human individuals (dated by TCRdb to between 2020 and 2021). Regarding the study in general: The cohort comprised a couple of women and a few men aged 18 to 49 years. Per donor, three plates each were used for CD4 naive and CD4 memory, two for CD8 naive, and one for CD8 memory. To estimate repertoire size and how much clonotype sharing occurs between individuals, the study deeply sequenced the blood TCR repertoires of about five healthy adults. Libraries were prepared and TCR repertoires were sequenced by different laboratories using diverse techniques, in order to increase sequencing depth and limit assay-specific biases. Per donor, leukapheresis produced somewhere between about 0.9 and 9.5 billion PBMCs. Study-wide findings and limitations: Because the study included a small number of donors, the genetic and exposure-history diversity represented was limited. Incomplete sequencing was indicated by rarefaction of sorted-subset datasets, despite the large sequencing depth. Sampling was restricted to blood, and TCR repertoires in tissues likely differ from the TCR repertoires found in blood. Pairwise subsampling indicated that sequencing depth was expected to affect the degree of clonotype sharing among donors. Clonotypes shared by all four sorted-subset donors showed higher generation probabilities than non-shared clonotypes. When a handful of donors were compared, the shared fraction of clonotypes was around 5% for naive CD4, over 3% for naive CD8, roughly 2.3% for memory CD4, and roughly 0.43% for memory CD8. Naive subsets generally had larger estimated clonotype richness than memory subsets did.

Using the deep immunoSEQ assay, multiplex PCR amplified TCR CDR3 regions from genomic DNA. Extracted genomic DNA from each cell subset was spread evenly across all wells of several immunoSEQ 96-well plates, with each plate serving as a replicate. For sorted subsets, roughly 190 ng of genomic DNA, equivalent to roughly 33,000 T cell genomes, went into each replicate PCR. Purified libraries were quantified with a Qubit 3.0 fluorometer, sized on a Bioanalyzer 2100, and re-quantified with the KAPA Library Quantification kit. A separate single-read 150-cycle Illumina NextSeq 550 flow cell was used to sequence each immunoSEQ 96-well plate. The paper's processing steps were these. The immunoSEQ output contained only junctional sequences without quality scores, so filtering could not match that applied to full-length reads. To assign V/J genes and CDR3, sequences were annotated against IMGT germline references using PyIR, a Python wrapper for IgBLAST v1.9. Reads with weak V/J assignments (E-value above 1e-6), missing CDR3, stop codons, out-of-frame junctions, or ambiguous translated residues were removed. A V3J clonotype was defined by an identical inferred V gene, J gene, and CDR3 amino acid sequence. Percentage overlap between repertoires was computed as shared unique clonotypes divided by the size of the smaller repertoire. Richness of each repertoire was evaluated using RTK rarefaction, the Chao1 estimator, and Recon v2.1 estimates of unobserved clonotypes. For all TCRbeta clonotypes obtained by the gDNA method from several donors, generation probabilities were computed with OLGA. Not all clones reach the TCRdb copy of this immuneACCESS table, which keeps in-frame sequences only. Checked studies attribute under half of the gap to unresolved V genes and leave the rest unexplained. V and J calls and clone size are given by that table; D and trimming were obtained from the DNA. The sample table shows millions of clones, and over 85% are seen once. The top ten hold 0.13% to 0.15% of the sample.

The donors were healthy, HIV-negative adults with no recently reported acute infections or vaccinations. Only Caucasian adults living in Nashville, Tennessee, USA were represented among the donors. CD4+ T cells were enriched through magnetic negative selection, after which naive cells were positively selected on CD45RA and the remaining negative fraction served as the memory subset. Blood was collected by leukapheresis, and PBMCs were isolated by Ficoll-Histopaque density gradient centrifugation and then cryopreserved in liquid nitrogen vapor phase. Analytical flow cytometry was used to check the purity and quantity of each magnetically sorted T cell population. Each sorted fraction had its genomic DNA isolated and then quantified by UV absorbance on a Nanodrop 2000c.

Sequences were obtained from naive CD4+ T cells sorted from blood. Per the publication, the cell subset or site label means: CD45RA+ positively selected. The sequence derives from a man between 18 and 35 years old in good health. The V and J segments used are TRBV29-1 and TRBJ2-1, with the D gene call left open. CDR3 loop: CSVMSSYNEQFF. The DNA is as follows: TGCAGCGTCATGAGCTCCTACAATGAGCAGTTCTTC.